This TCR beta chain was captured by sequencing in a study of regulatory T cells in long-lasting Graves disease. Germline V CDR1 and CDR2: SNHLY, FYNNEI. Deletions cut 3 bases from V and 0 bases from J, with 8 bases between. The CDR3 is 15 amino acids. This clonotype showed up just a few times. Its antigen is still unknown. The TCR beta library used iRepertoire HTBI primers with Arm-PCR amplification of CDR3. As handled by the study authors: Across all samples, about 62 TRBV segments and more than 11 TRBJ segments were identified. TCRdb re-called the multiplex PCR reads through MiXCR, storing one row per CDR3 protein. TCRdb's processing, not the study's, gives the V and J calls here. The table lists about 290,000 distinct CDR3 sequences, more than 20% of them singletons. As to time point: persistent/refractory GD, antithyroid drugs over 5 years with positive TRAb. RNA from PBMCs was the source of the TCR library. Those enrolled as patients came out of an endocrinology department in Xi'an, China.

Study results and caveats: Between persistent patients, about 2,500 public clonotypes were shared, exceeding the 900 to 1,000 shared between new patients. Persistent cases favored TRBV28, TRBJ1-2 and TRBJ2-5.

V usage is TRBV2 and J usage is TRBJ2-2; perhaps TRBD1 as D (5 bases). This receptor was obtained from a female donor with Graves disease. The sequencing here drew on peripheral blood mononuclear cells (PBMCs), taken when the disease was refractory, from a patient treated with antithyroid drugs. As DNA, the CDR3 is TGTGCCAGCAGTGAGTGGACAACGAACACCGGGGAGCTGTTTTTT. Protein: CASSEWTTNTGELFF.